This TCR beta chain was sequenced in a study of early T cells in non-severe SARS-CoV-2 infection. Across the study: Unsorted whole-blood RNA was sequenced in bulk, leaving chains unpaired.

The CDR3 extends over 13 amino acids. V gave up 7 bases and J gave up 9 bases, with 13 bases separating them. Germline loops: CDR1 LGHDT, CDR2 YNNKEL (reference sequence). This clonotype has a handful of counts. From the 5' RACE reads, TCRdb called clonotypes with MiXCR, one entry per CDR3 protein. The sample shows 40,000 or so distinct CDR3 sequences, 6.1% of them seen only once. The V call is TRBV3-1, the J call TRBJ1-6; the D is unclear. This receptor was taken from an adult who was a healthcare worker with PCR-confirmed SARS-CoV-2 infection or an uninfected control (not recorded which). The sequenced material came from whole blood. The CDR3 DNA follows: TGTGCCAGCACCACGGGAGCCGGTTCACCCCTCCACTTT. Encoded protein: CASTTGAGSPLHF.